The table lists the clone carrying this T cell receptor beta chain with a few counts. Its specificity is unknown. The data belong to a study of T-cell memory formation after mild COVID-19. TCRdb recomputed calls from the 5' RACE reads with MiXCR, one row per CDR3 protein. The profile shows a few hundred thousand distinct CDR3 sequences, roughly a sixth of them singletons. CDR1 is SGHTA, CDR2 FQGNSA, per germline. Trimming at V came to 3 bases and at J to 2 bases, leaving 10 bases not matched to a gene. The CDR3 runs to 18 residues. Study-level findings and limits: A balance of CD4 and CD8 characterized clones contracting day 15 to 85, whereas later expanders leaned CD4+.

The chain combines TRBV7-2 with TRBJ2-7; TRBD2 aligns across 13 bases. The sequence was obtained from a man in his late teens or twenties who had mild COVID-19 (a few samples of this study predate the infection). Cell type and time point are not known. The sample taken for sequencing was PBMCs or a T cell subset sorted from them (not recorded which). As DNA, the CDR3 is TGTGCCAGCAGCTTGGCGGGGACTAGCGGGGTACCGGCCTACGAGCAGTACGTC. It specifies CASSLAGTSGVPAYEQYV.